The 10 T cell receptor beta chains below come from one sample, sequenced in a study of blood T cell repertoires in COVID-19. Sequencing was performed with immunoSEQ multiplex PCR; in TCRdb, only in-frame clones are kept and a portion is missing. The sample contains 150,000 to 200,000 clones, 80% of which appear only once. Sequencing was performed on PBMCs or T cells enriched from blood (not recorded which). These receptor sequences come from a man aged 40-49 years who had recovered from COVID-19.

The gene calls are TRBV30 and TRBJ1-3; no definite D call. CDR3 size: 13 residues. Trimming removed 0 bases at V and 4 bases at J, with 7 bases between. Germline lookup yields CDR1 GTSNPN and CDR2 SVGIG (reference sequence). The CDR3 DNA sequence: TGTGCCTGGAGTGTACAGTCAGGAAACACCATATATTTT. Encoded protein: CAWSVQSGNTIYF.

This clone was detected once. The chain carries TRBV9 and TRBJ2-2; TRBD2 agrees at 8 bases. The CDR3 runs to 15 residues. Trimming at V came to 0 bases and at J to 7 bases, leaving 5 bases not matched to a gene. CDR1 is SGDLS and CDR2 is YYNGEE in the germline V gene. The CDR3 spells CASSVGRGGGGELFF. The CDR3 DNA reads TGTGCCAGCAGCGTAGGCCGGGGGGGAGGCGGGGAGCTGTTTTTT.

The genes are TRBV18 and TRBJ1-1; TRBD1 matches 8 bases. From germline, CDR1 is KGHSH and CDR2 LQKENI. This CDR3 has 14 residues. V was clipped by 3 bases and J by 5 bases; unmatched bases: 5. CDR3 residues: CASSPTQGATEAFF. CDR3 DNA sequence: TGTGCCAGCTCACCTACTCAGGGGGCAACTGAAGCTTTCTTT.

The chain uses TRBV2 and TRBJ1-5, with 7 nucleotides matching TRBD1. Germline V lookup: CDR1 SNHLY, CDR2 FYNNEI. V shed 8 bases and J 0 bases; nucleotides not matched to a gene: 7. The CDR3 covers 15 residues. The CDR3 coding sequence is TGTGCCAGCGGACAGGACTTTTATAGCAATCAGCCCCAGCATTTT. It codes for CASGQDFYSNQPQHF.

This clone was observed a few times. The chain has TRBV11-2 and TRBJ2-4, with D possibly being TRBD2 (6 bases). The germline gives CDR1 SGHAT, CDR2 FQNNGV. Trimming removed 8 bases at V and 5 bases at J, with 16 bases between. CDR3 length: 14 residues. Here the CDR3 reads CASSASPGENIQYF. CDR3 DNA: TGTGCCAGCTCAGCCTCCCCGGGGGAAAACATTCAGTACTTC.

The chain employs TRBV10-3 and TRBJ1-1, with D possibly matching TRBD1 (5 bases). The germline V gene has CDR1 ENHRY and CDR2 SYGVKD. V lost 3 bases and J lost 6, with 14 bases in between. The CDR3 extends over 14 amino acids. CDR3 nucleotide sequence: TGTGCCATCAGTGAAGGCAGGGTGGTCGCTGAAGCTTTCTTT. It encodes CAISEGRVVAEAFF.

The chain joins TRBV6-5 to TRBJ1-1, with D unresolved. The germline V gene has CDR1 MNHEY and CDR2 SVGAGI. This CDR3 has 12 residues. Between the trimmed V and J ends, which lost 9 bases and 1 base, there was a span of 9 bases. The CDR3 loop reads CASKRRNTEAFF. The CDR3 bases are TGTGCCAGTAAAAGGAGGAACACTGAAGCTTTCTTT.

The V gene is TRBV28, the J gene TRBJ2-2, with 8 positions matching TRBD1. V lost 7 bases to trimming and J lost 4 bases; unmatched junction nucleotides: 5. This CDR3 region has 14 residues. Germline CDR1 and CDR2: MDHEN and SYDVKM. In nucleotides, the CDR3 is TGTGCCAGCAATGGACAGGGATTCACCGGGGAGCTGTTTTTT. This codes for CASNGQGFTGELFF.

V is TRBV6-4 and J is TRBJ1-1; the D gene is possibly TRBD1 (5 bases). The CDR3 is 13 amino acids. Trimming left V 6 bases short and J 0 bases short, with 8 bases between. Germline CDR1 and CDR2: MRHNA and SNTAGT. Written as DNA, the CDR3 is TGTGCCAGCAGCAGACAGATGAACACTGAAGCTTTCTTT. It specifies CASSRQMNTEAFF.

The rearrangement joins TRBV27 to TRBJ1-1; D is ambiguous. Germline V gene data show CDR1 as MNHEY and CDR2 as SMNVEV (reference sequence). The V gene lost 1 base and the J gene lost 3 bases, with 12 bases spanning the gap. There are 15 residues in the CDR3. CDR3 bases: TGTGCCAGCAGTTTATTGGCGATGAGGGACACTGAAGCTTTCTTT. Amino acids: CASSLLAMRDTEAFF.